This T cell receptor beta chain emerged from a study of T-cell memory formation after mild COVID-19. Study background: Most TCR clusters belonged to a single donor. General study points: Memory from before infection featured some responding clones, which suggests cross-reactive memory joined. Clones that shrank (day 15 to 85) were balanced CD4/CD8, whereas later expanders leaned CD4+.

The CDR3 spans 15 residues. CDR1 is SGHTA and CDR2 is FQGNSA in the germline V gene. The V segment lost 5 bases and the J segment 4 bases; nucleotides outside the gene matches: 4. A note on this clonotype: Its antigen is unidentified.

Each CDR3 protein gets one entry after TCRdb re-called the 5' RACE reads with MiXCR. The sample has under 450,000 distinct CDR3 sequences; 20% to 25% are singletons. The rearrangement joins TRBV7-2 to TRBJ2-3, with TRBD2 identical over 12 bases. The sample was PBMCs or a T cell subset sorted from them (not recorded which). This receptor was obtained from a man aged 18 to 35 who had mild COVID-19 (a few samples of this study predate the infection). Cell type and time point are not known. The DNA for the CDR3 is TGTGCCAGCAGCGCGTCTAGCGGGAGGGCAGATACGCAGTATTTT. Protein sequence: CASSASSGRADTQYF.